This TCR beta chain derives from a study of blood T cells in healthy people across ages. Per-sample PBMC isolation yielded at least 6 million cells. With regard to this clonotype: The antigen is not known.

Study-level results: Per million T cells, the diversity of TCR beta decreased roughly linearly as age advanced.

The authors ran a second PCR of roughly 6 to 12 cycles using a sample-barcoded 5' primer and a J-beta primer mix. A 12-random-nucleotide template-switch adaptor tagged each cDNA molecule. Every sample produced at least 2.5 million CDR3-containing paired-end reads. In TCRdb, the 5' RACE reads were re-called with MiXCR into one record per CDR3 protein. This repertoire shows 1.6 million or so distinct CDR3 sequences, around 35% found once; its top ten account for around 11%. The germline V gene encodes CDR1 LNHDA and CDR2 SQIVND (reference sequence). V lost 6 bases and J 0 bases, leaving 29 bases between the germline ends. The CDR3 sequence is 21 residues long.

The source material was blood. This TCR came from a woman aged 25 to 39 in good health. J is TRBJ2-2 and V is TRBV19; a weak D match, TRBD1 (6 bases). The DNA for the CDR3 is TGTGCCAGTAGCTCGGACAGACTAAACGCGAAACCCGACGCGAACACCGGGGAGCTGTTTTTT. This translates into CASSSDRLNAKPDANTGELFF.